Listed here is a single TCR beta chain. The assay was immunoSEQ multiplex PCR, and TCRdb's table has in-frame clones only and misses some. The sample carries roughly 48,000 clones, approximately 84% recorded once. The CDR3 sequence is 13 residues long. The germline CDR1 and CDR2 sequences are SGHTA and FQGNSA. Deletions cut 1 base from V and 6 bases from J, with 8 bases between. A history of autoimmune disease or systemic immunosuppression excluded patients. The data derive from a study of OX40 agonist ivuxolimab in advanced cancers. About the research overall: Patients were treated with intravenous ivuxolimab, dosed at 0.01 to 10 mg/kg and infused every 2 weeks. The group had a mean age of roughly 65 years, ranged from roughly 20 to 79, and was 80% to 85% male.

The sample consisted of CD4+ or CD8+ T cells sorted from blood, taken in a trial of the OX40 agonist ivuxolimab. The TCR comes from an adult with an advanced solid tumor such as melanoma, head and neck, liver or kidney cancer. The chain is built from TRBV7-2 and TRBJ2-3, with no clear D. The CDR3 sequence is CASSLGSADTQYF. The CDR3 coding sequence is TGTGCCAGCAGCTTAGGAAGTGCGGATACGCAGTATTTT. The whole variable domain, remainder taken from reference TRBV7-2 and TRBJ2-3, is GAGVSQSPSNKVTEKGKDVELRCDPISGHTALYWYRQSLGQGLEFLIYFQGNSAPDKSGLPSDRFSAERTGGSVSTLTIQRTQQEDSAVYLCASSLGSADTQYFGPGTRLTVL.